A selection of T cell receptor beta chains follows, all from one sample in a study of T cells after yellow fever vaccination. TCRdb redid the calling of the 5' RACE reads with MiXCR, one entry per CDR3 protein. This sample has approximately 250,000 distinct CDR3 sequences, with around 4.9% found just once. The sample was CD4+ T cells sorted from PBMCs, taken on the day of the yellow fever booster vaccination. The source of these receptors is a young man who received the YFV17D yellow fever vaccine. Each CDR3 is given with its conserved first and last residue. D genes are given only for firm matches. Size values are once, few and many counts, or a class for expanded clones, and some rows have none.

CDR3 DNA,CDR3 protein,V gene,D gene,J gene,clone size
TGTGCCAGTAGTATTGCCGGGTCCTTGAACACTGAAGCTTTCTTT,CASSIAGSLNTEAFF,TRBV19,.,TRBJ1-1,.
TGCGCCAGCAGCCTCCTAGCGCACGGATCGAATGAGCAGTTCTTC,CASSLLAHGSNEQFF,TRBV5-1,.,TRBJ2-1,few
TGCAGCGTTGGTGATCTCCGTGAAGCTTTCTTT,CSVGDLREAFF,TRBV29-1,.,TRBJ1-1,.
TGTGCCAGCAGCATACCTAGCCCCGGAAACACCATATATTTT,CASSIPSPGNTIYF,TRBV9,.,TRBJ1-3,.
TGTGCCAGCTCACCCGGATTTAGAGAGACCCAGTACTTC,CASSPGFRETQYF,TRBV18,.,TRBJ2-5,few
TGTGCCAGCAGCGAGTACCTGCATGTCTCCGGGAATTCACCCCTCCACTTT,CASSEYLHVSGNSPLHF,TRBV9,.,TRBJ1-6,few
TGTGCCAGCAGTTACCGCTCGTCCGGGACTAGCGGGAGAGAGACCCAGTACTTC,CASSYRSSGTSGRETQYF,TRBV6-2/TRBV6-3,TRBD2,TRBJ2-5,.
TGTGCCAGCTCACCTCGGGACGCTACCTACGAGCAGTACTTC,CASSPRDATYEQYF,TRBV18,.,TRBJ2-7,few
TGTGCCAGCTCACCACGGTCCGGGACCCCGGACGGGGAGACCCAGTACTTC,CASSPRSGTPDGETQYF,TRBV18,.,TRBJ2-5,few
TGTGCCACCAGCAGGGACAGGGAAAACACCGGGGAGCTGTTTTTT,CATSRDRENTGELFF,TRBV15,TRBD1,TRBJ2-2,many
TGTGCCAGCAGCTTAGAAGGAGATTCACCCCTCCACTTT,CASSLEGDSPLHF,TRBV7-8,.,TRBJ1-6,many